The 7 T cell receptor beta chains below all came from one sample that was sequenced in a study of T cell clones after liver transplantation. Profiled with immunoSEQ multiplex PCR; TCRdb holds only in-frame clones, not every one. The data show around 110,000 clones, 90% seen once. Sequencing used CD4+ T cells from blood, obtained 12 months after liver transplant. The receptors originated from a human patient who received a liver transplant. Some T cells may have originated in the graft donor.

V gene TRBV19 combines with J gene TRBJ2-2; D gene unclear. V lost 7 bases and J 6 bases, leaving 9 bases between the germline ends. The CDR3 is made up of 12 amino acids. Germline-derived CDR1 and CDR2 are LNHDA and SQIVND (reference sequence). DNA for the CDR3: TGTGCCAGTACTCGGGTGTCCGGGGAGCTGTTTTTT. Encoded protein: CASTRVSGELFF.

This chain connects TRBV30 to TRBJ1-5, with D tentatively TRBD1 (5 bases). Germline assignment: CDR1 GTSNPN and CDR2 SVGIG (reference sequence). The CDR3 spans 14 residues. The V end lost 0 bases, the J end lost 11 bases, and 17 bases lay between the germline ends. The DNA of the CDR3 is TGTGCCTGGAGTGTAGGCAGGGAGCTTCGGACCCAGCATTTT. It translates to CAWSVGRELRTQHF. The full variable domain, rest sourced from reference TRBV30 and TRBJ1-5, is SQTIHQWPATLVQPVGSPLSLECTVEGTSNPNLYWYRQAAGRGLQLLFYSVGIGQISSEVPQNLSASRPQDRQFILSSKKLLLSDSGFYLCAWSVGRELRTQHFGDGTRLSIL.

This chain connects TRBV5-8 to TRBJ2-2; D uncertain. Between the trimmed V and J ends, which lost 3 bases and 3 bases, there was a span of 15 bases. CDR1 is SGHTS and CDR2 is YDEGEE in the germline V gene. The CDR3 is 16 residues long. The CDR3 DNA follows: TGTGCCAGCAGCTCATTCCACAAAACGGACACCGGGGAGCTGTTTTTT. Protein: CASSSFHKTDTGELFF. Combining the CDR3 with reference TRBV5-8 and TRBJ2-2 gives the whole variable domain EAGVTQSPTHLIKTRGQQATLRCSPISGHTSVYWYQQALGLGLQFLLWYDEGEERNRGNFPPRFSGRQFPNYSSELNVNALELEDSALYLCASSSFHKTDTGELFFGEGSRLTVL.

The chain's CDR3 is CASSGRLAGGPGGETQYF. CDR3 nucleotide sequence: TGTGCCAGCAGCGGCCGACTAGCGGGAGGGCCAGGGGGAGAGACCCAGTACTTC. The gene calls are TRBV11-3 and TRBJ2-5; 14 bases agree with TRBD2. J gave up 4 bases and V 5 bases, and 12 bases lay outside the gene matches. The CDR3 length is 18 residues. In germline, CDR1 is SGHNT, CDR2 YENEEA.

With regard to this clone: One end of the junction does not line up with germline, which may come from a read error. V gene TRBV7-7 combines with J gene TRBJ2-1, with 9 bases that match TRBD2. The CDR3 contains 15 residues. CDR1 and CDR2 from the germline V gene are SSHAT and FNYEAQ (reference sequence). This CDR3 reads CASSPGLAGINEQFF. The DNA for the CDR3 is TGTGCTAGCAGCCCGGGGCTAGCGGGGATAAATGAGCAGTTCTTC.

This chain links TRBV5-1 with TRBJ2-5, with TRBD1 matching 12 bases. J was trimmed by 0 bases and V by 4 bases; bases with no gene match: 7. Germline V gene lookup returns CDR1 SGHRS and CDR2 YFSETQ. The CDR3 contains 17 residues. As DNA, the CDR3 is TGCGCCAGCAGCCCGGGACAGGGGGCCCGGTACCAAGAGACCCAGTACTTC. This gives the protein CASSPGQGARYQETQYF.

V gene TRBV15 combines with J gene TRBJ2-1, with 9 bases aligning to TRBD2. The CDR3 is 17 residues long. The V gene end was trimmed by 2 bases and the J gene end by 1 base; junction bases not matched to a gene: 6. Germline CDR1 and CDR2: LNHNV and YYDKDF (reference sequence). CDR3 in amino acids: CATSRSSGSLSYNEQFF. Here the CDR3 DNA reads TGTGCCACCAGCAGAAGTAGCGGGAGTTTGTCCTACAATGAGCAGTTCTTC.